This T cell receptor (beta chain) was retrieved from a study of T cell repertoires in cytomegalovirus infection. At the level of the study: In public TCR beta signatures, there were indications of both CMV infection and matching HLA type. Study-wide results and caveats: Public TCR beta family frequency separated CMV-and-HLA carriers, including in an independent cohort.

The CDR3 sequence is 14 residues long. Trimming removed 3 bases at V and 6 bases at J, with 12 bases between. The germline V gene has CDR1 SGHTA and CDR2 FQGNSA. TCRdb re-derived calls from the reads in MiXCR, one entry per CDR3 protein. The sample has fewer than 400,000 distinct CDR3 sequences; 15% to 20% are singletons. Of note for this clonotype: The antigen remains undetermined. A much larger clone differs from this one at a single base, so this may be a read error.

What was sequenced was PBMCs. The TCR sequence derives from a human donor in good health (CMV status not recorded). Some clones in this sample may be carry-over from other donors' samples. The chain combines TRBV7-2 with TRBJ2-1, with a possible D match to TRBD2 (5 bases). The CDR3 nucleotides read TGTGCCAGCAGCTTCAATTCACGGGGCAATGAGCAGTTCTTC. It specifies CASSFNSRGNEQFF.